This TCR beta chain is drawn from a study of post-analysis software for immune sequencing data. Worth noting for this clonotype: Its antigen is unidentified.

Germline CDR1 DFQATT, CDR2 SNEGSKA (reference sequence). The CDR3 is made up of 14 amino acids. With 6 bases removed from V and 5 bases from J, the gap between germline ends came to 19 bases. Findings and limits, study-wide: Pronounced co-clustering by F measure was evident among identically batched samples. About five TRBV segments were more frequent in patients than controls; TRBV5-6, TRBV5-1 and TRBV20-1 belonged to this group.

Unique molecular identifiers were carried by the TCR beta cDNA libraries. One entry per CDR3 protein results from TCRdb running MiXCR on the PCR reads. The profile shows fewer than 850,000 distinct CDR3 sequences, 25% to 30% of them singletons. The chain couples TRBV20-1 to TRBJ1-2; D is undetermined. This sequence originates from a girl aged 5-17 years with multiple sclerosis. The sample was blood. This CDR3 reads CSAPGPRHGYGYTF. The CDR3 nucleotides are TGCAGTGCCCCAGGCCCTCGCCACGGATATGGCTACACCTTC.